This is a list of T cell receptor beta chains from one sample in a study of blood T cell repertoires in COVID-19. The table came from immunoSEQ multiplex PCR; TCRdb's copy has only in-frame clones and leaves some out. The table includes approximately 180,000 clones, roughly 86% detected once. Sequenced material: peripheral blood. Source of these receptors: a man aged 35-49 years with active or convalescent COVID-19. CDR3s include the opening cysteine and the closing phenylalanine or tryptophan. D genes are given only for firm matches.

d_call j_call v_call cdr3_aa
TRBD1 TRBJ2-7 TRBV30 CAWGQGLSYEQYF
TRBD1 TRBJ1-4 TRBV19 CASSWDRVEKLFF
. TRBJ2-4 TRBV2 CASSEAGALAKNIQYF
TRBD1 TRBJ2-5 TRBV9 CASSVDRTGETQYF
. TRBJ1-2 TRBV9 CASSYTSSYGYTF
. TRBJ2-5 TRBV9 CASSAPVTGETQYF
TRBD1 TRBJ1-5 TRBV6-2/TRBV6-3 CASSRSPPRGQVSNQPQHF
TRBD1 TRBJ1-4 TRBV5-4 CASSLSRGQNEKLFF
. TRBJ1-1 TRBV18 CASSPTRGQKVAFF
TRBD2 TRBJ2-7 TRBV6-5 CASSYRTSYEQYF
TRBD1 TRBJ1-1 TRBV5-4 CASSSQTGEYTEAFF
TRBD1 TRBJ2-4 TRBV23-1 CASSHPPGQGRNIQYF
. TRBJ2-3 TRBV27 CASSFTGWGTDTQYF
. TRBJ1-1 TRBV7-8 CASSRWGEPNTEAFF
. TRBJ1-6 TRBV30 CAWSVLTLRDSPLHF
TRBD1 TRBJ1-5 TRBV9 CASSVDGTGGNQPQHF
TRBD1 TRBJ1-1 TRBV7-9 CASSSSGQGQNTEAFF
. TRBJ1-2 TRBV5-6 CASSRAGLDYGYTF
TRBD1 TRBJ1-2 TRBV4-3 CASSQGITGGWGYTF
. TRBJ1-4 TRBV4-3 CASSYSSERSEKLFF
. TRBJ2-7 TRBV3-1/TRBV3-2 CASSQDGSAGASYEQYF
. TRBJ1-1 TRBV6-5 CASSYSSGGAEAFF
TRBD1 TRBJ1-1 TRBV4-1 CASSQTGTGGPNTEAFF
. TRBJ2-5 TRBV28 CASKRRGGPRETQYF
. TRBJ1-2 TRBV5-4 CASSLAPSRGGYTF
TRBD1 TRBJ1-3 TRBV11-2 CASSPTRDRSSLGGNTIYF
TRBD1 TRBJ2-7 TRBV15 CATSRVATGIAYEQYF
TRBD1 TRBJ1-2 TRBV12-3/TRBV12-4 CASTRDRGSGYTF
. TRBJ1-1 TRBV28 CASSLEMTIDTEAFF
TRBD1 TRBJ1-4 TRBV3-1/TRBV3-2 CASSLGQDQKLFF
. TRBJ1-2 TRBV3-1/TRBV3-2 CASSPRRLIYGYTF
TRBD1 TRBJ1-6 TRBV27 CASSLGQRGSPLHF
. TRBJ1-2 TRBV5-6 CASSLLGAGGYTF
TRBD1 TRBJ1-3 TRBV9 CASSVGQGPGNTIYF
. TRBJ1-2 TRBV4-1 CASSQDTPGHPSYGYTF
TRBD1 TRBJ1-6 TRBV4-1 CASSRGQGAILDSPLHF
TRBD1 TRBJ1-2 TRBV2 CASSEETGSGYTF
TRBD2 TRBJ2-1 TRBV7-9 CASSLASTSGGLNEQFF
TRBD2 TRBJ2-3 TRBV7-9 CASSFSGNNTDTQYF
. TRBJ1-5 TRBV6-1 CASSEAGDGNQPQHF
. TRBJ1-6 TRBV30 CAWRPGNYNSPLHF
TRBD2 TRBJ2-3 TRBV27 CASSLGLAGGRDTQYF
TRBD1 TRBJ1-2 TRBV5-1 CASSRGGDYGYTF
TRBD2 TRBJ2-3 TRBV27 CASSLVGGAGDTQYF
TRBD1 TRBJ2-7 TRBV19 CASSISGQGVADVYEQYF
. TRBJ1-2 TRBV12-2 CASRLAGDRGRANYGYTF